A single TCR beta chain is shown here with its context. The antigen this receptor binds is unknown. Base qualities were left out, and no much larger clone turns up one base away. The donors belonged to the validation cohort of 120 subjects, which was separate from the 666-subject first cohort. Library preparation was by the immunoSEQ multiplex PCR assay. The paper's processing steps were these. To diagnose cytomegalovirus status from the catalog of TCR beta chain sequences, a statistical classification framework was built. TCRdb took over this immuneACCESS table, retaining in-frame rearrangements with V and J assigned. Such tables are incomplete; in checked studies, under half of the missing clones stem from an unresolved V gene, and the remainder is unexplained. From that table come the V and J calls and clone size; the DNA was used to work out D and trimming. Within this sample are 120,000 to 150,000 clones, with roughly 87% of them counted one time only. The top ten hold 4.5% of the sample.

The data originate from a study of cytomegalovirus exposure and HLA in healthy donors (dated by TCRdb to 2015 to 2018). Background for the entire study: A later analysis indicated that the roughly 120 validation repertoires were generated on the platform also employed for the 650 to 850 repertoires of the first cohort. Besides the first cohort of hundreds of subjects, a separate validation cohort made up of some 110 different subjects was used. The aim of the study was to test whether cataloging public T cell receptors could identify signatures of past pathogen exposure. The study combined high-throughput TCR immunosequencing, statistical association of individual TCRs with disease status, and machine learning to predict cytomegalovirus infection status. General study outcomes and caveats: Cytomegalovirus status was reported to be diagnosed by the classifier with high specificity and sensitivity in both the original and validation cohorts. The validation cohort had no HLA typing available for a later analysis, so co-occurrence within that cohort was assessed over all 120 or so repertoires. A few of the identified cytomegalovirus-associated TCR beta chains were confirmed in vitro to be specific for cytomegalovirus antigens. In a later analysis, TCRs clustered in the first cohort were found to also tend to co-occur in the 100 to 150 validation repertoires, with roughly 93% of cluster scores above 0. A total of about 150 TCR beta chains were listed by the study as associated with cytomegalovirus. Most TCR sequences were seen in very few donors, while some public TCRs were found in many individuals. According to the authors, the approach could potentially be generalized to other disease states and immunological phenotypes.

V was cut back by 2 bases and J by 4 bases, leaving a gap of 14 bases between them. The germline V gene specifies SGHTA as CDR1 and FQGTGA as CDR2. There are 16 amino acids in the CDR3, from cysteine to phenylalanine inclusive. Only CDR3 DNA remains: 48 bases, in frame from the first base. Material for sequencing was PBMCs. The sequence was collected from a man aged 18 to 29 in good health and CMV-seropositive. The sequence is built from TRBV7-3 and TRBJ2-2; TRBD1 is possibly the D segment (7 matching bases). CDR3 protein: CASSLQPQGGTGELFF. The DNA sequence is TGTGCCAGCAGCTTACAGCCTCAGGGGGGCACCGGGGAGCTGTTTTTT.